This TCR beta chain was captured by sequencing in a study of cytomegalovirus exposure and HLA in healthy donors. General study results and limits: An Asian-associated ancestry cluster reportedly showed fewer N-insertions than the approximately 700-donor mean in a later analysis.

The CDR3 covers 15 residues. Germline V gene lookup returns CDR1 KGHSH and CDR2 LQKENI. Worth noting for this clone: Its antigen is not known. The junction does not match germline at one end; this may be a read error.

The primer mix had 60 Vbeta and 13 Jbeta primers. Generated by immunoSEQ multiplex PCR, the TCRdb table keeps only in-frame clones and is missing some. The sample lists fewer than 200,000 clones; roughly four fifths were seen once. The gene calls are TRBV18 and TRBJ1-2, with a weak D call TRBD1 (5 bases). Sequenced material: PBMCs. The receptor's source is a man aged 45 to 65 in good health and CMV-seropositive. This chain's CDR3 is CASSPPSGDLWGYTF. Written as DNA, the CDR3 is TGTGCCAGCTCACCACCCAGCGGGGATCTGTGGGGCTACACCTTT.